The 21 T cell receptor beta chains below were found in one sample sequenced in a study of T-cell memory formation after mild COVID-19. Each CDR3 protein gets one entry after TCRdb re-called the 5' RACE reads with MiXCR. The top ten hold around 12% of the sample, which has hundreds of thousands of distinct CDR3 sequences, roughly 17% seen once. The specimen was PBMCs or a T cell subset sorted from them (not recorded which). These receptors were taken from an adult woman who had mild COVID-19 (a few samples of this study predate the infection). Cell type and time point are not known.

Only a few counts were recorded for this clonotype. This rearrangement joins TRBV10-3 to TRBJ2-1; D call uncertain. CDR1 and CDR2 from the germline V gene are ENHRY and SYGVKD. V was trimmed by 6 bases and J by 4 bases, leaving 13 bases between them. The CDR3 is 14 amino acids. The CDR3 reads CAIRDDGVYNEQFF. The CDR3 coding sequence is TGTGCCATCAGGGATGACGGCGTTTACAATGAGCAGTTCTTC.

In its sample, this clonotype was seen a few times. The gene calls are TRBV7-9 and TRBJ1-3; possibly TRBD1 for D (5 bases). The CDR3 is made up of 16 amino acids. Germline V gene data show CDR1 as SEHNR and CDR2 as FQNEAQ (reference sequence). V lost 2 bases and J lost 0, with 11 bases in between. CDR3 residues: CASSLFGRVSGNTIYF. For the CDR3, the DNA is TGTGCCAGCAGCTTATTTGGCAGGGTCTCTGGAAACACCATATATTTT. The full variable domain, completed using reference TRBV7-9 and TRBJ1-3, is DTGVSQNPRHKITKRGQNVTFRCDPISEHNRLYWYRQTLGQGPEFLTYFQNEAQLEKSRLLSDRFSAERPKGSFSTLEIQRTEQGDSAMYLCASSLFGRVSGNTIYFGEGSWLTVV.

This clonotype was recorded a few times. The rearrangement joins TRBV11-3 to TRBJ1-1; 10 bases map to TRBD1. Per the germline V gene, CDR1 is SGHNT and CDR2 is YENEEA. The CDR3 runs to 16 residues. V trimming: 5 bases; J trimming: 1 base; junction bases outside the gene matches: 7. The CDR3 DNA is TGTGCCAGCAGCCTTACCCGGACAGGGGGGAACACTGAAGCTTTCTTT. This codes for CASSLTRTGGNTEAFF.

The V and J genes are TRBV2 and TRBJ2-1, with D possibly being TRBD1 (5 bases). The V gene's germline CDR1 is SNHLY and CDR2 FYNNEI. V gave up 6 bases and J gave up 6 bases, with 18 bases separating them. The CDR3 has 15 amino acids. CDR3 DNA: TGTGCCAGCAGCGCAAGCTCCCTGGACATCAATGAGCAGTTCTTC. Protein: CASSASSLDINEQFF.

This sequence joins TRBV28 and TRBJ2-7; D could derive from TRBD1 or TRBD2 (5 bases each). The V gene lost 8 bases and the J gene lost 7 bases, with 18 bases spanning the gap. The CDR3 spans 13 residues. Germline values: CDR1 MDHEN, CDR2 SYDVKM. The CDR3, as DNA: TGTGCCAGCCTGACCGGGACCCTTGGGGAGCAGTACTTC. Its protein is CASLTGTLGEQYF.

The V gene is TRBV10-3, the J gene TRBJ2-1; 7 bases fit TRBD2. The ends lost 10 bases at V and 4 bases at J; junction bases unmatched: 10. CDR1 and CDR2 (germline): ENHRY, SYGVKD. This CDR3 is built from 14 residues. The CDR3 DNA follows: TGTGCCACAAAAACTGGCGGGAGTTACAATGAGCAGTTCTTC. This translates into CATKTGGSYNEQFF.

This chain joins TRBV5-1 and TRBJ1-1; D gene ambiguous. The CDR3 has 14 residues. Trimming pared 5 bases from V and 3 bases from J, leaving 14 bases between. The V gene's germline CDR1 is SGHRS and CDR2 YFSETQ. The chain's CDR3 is CASSPTVGDTEAFF. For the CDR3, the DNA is TGCGCCAGCAGTCCTACAGTCGGGGACACTGAAGCTTTCTTT.

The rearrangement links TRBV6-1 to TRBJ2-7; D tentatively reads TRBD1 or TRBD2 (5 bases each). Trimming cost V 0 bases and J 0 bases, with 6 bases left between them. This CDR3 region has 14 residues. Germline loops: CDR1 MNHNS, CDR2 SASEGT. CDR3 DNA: TGTGCCAGCAGTGAAGCGGGGGACTCCTACGAGCAGTACTTC. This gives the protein CASSEAGDSYEQYF.

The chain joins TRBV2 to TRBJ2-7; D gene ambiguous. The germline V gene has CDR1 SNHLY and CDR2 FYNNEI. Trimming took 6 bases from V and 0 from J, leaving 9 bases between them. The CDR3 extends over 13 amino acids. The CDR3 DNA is TGTGCCAGCAGGGCAGGCTTCTCCTACGAGCAGTACTTC. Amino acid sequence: CASRAGFSYEQYF.

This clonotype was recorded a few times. CDR3 coding DNA: TGTGCCAGCAGCATGACAGGCTTTAATGAAAAACTGTTTTTT. Translation: CASSMTGFNEKLFF. The chain links TRBV6-1 to TRBJ1-4; D is perhaps TRBD1 (6 bases). Trimming took off 6 bases at V and 4 bases at J, with 12 bases between the two ends. Germline V gene lookup returns CDR1 MNHNS and CDR2 SASEGT. The CDR3 runs to 14 residues.

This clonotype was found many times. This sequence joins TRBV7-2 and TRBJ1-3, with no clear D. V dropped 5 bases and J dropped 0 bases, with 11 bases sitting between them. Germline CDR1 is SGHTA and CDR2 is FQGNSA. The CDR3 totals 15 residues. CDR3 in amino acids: CASSTRRSSGNTIYF. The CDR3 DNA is TGTGCCAGCAGCACCCGACGCAGCTCTGGAAACACCATATATTTT.

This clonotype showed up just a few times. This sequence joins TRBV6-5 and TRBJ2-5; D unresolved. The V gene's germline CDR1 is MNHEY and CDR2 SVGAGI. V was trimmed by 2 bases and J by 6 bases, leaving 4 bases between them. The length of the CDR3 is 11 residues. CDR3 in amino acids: CASSYGQTQYF. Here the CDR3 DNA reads TGTGCCAGCAGTTACGGTCAGACCCAGTACTTC.

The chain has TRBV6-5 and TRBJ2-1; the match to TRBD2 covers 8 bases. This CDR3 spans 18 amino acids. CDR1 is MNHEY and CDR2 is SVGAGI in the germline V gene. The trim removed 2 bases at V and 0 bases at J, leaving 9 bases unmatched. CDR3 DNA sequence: TGTGCCAGCAGTTACGGTGGGCCTAGCGGGCGCTCCTACAATGAGCAGTTCTTC. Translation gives CASSYGGPSGRSYNEQFF.

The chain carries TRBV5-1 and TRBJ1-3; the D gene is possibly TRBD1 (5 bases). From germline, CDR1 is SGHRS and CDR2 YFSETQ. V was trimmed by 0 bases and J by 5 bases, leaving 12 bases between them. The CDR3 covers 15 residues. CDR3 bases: TGCGCCAGCAGCTTGGCGGCAGGGTTGAGAAACACCATATATTTT. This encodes CASSLAAGLRNTIYF.

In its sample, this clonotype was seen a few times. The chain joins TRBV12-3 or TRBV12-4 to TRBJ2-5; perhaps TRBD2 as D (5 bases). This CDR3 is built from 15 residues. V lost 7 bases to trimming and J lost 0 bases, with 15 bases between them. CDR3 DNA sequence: TGTGCCAGCATGGGAGTTGGAGACTACCAAGAGACCCAGTACTTC. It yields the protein CASMGVGDYQETQYF.

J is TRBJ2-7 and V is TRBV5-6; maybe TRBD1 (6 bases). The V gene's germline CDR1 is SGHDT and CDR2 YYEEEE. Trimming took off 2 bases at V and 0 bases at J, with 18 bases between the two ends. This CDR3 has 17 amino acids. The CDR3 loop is CASSFYVHRDSSYEQYF. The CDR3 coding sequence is TGTGCCAGCAGCTTCTATGTACACAGGGATAGCTCCTACGAGCAGTACTTC.

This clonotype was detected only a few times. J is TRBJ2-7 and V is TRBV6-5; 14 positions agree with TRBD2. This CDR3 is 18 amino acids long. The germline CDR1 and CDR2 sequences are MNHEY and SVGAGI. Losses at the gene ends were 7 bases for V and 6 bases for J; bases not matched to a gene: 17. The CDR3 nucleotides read TGTGCCAGCACCAACCCCTCTGGGACTAGCGGGAGATTGGGCGAGCAGTACTTC. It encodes CASTNPSGTSGRLGEQYF.

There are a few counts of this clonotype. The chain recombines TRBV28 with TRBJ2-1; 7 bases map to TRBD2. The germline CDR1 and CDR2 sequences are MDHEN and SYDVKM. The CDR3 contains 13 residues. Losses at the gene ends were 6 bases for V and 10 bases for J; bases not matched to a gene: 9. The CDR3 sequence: CASRGTAGREQFF. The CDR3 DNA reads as TGTGCCAGCAGGGGTACAGCGGGGAGGGAGCAGTTCTTC.

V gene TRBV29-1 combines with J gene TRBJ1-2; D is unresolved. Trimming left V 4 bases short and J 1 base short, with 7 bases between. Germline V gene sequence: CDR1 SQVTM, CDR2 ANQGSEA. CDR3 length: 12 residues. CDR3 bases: TGCAGCGTTGTAAGACGTAACTATGGCTACACCTTC. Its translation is CSVVRRNYGYTF.

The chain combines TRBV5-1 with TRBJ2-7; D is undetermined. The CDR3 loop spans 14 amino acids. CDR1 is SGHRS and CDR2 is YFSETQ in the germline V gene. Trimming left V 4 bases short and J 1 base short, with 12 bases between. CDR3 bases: TGCGCCAGCAGCCACTGGACGGCGTCCTACGAGCAGTACTTC. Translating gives CASSHWTASYEQYF.

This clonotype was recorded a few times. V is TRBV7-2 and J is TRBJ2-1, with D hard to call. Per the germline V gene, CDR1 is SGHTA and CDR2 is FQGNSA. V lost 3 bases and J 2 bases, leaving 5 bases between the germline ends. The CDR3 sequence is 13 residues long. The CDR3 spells CASSFYTYNEQFF. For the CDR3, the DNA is TGTGCCAGCAGCTTCTACACCTACAATGAGCAGTTCTTC.